This TCR beta chain was captured in a study of T cells after yellow fever vaccination (dated 2019 in TCRdb). For context, the study as a whole: The SMART-Seq v4 Ultra Low Input RNA kit was used to prepare libraries from fractions with low cell numbers. Bulk TCR alpha and beta repertoires were sequenced longitudinally to track T-cell clones before and after primary and booster YFV17D yellow fever vaccination. Blood was drawn at multiple timepoints before and after primary and secondary immunization, with bulk PBMC replicates and cell subsets isolated. Two healthy male donors, one aged 18 to 30 and one aged 30 to 40 years, made up the cohort.

About this clonotype: The clone's antigen remains unknown. Base quality data are lacking; no much larger clone is found one base away.

Sequenced using an Illumina NovaSeq 6000. TCR cDNA was made using 5'RACE template switching, a step that added a universal primer site and unique molecular identifiers. cDNA synthesis was primed from both the TCR alpha and TCR beta constant segments. Library amplification used two PCR steps, and the second PCR step added sample barcodes and sequencing adapters. Sequencing of libraries was performed on Illumina HiSeq 2500 (2x100 bp) or NovaSeq (2x150 bp). As for the original processing: MIGEC handled demultiplexing of reads and collapsing into UMI consensus sequences, while MiXCR performed V(D)J alignment. Vaccine-responding clonotypes were defined with edgeR using replicate PBMC samples, requiring FDR below 0.01 and a log2 fold change above 5 up to day 15. CD4 or CD8 identity was assigned to each bulk clonotype according to whether the clonotype was present at higher abundance in the sequenced CD4 repertoire or the sequenced CD8 repertoire. The raw public data were reprocessed by TCRdb itself: fastp quality trimming at Q25, MiXCR clonotype calling, in-frame beta chains only. Entries that share a CDR3 protein sequence are merged under the most common genes and DNA. The V and J calls were not made by the authors but by TCRdb's processing. The sample profile shows about 320,000 distinct CDR3 sequences; around a tenth of them were found once. The top ten constitute 3% to 4% of the sample.

The meaning of the sample's treatment or condition label: live attenuated yellow fever vaccine strain. A standard Ficoll-Paque protocol was used to isolate PBMCs from peripheral blood. Dynabeads CD4 and CD8 positive selection kits were used to isolate CD4 and CD8 T-cell fractions. TriZol was used to extract RNA from bulk PBMCs, CD4 and CD8 fractions, and dextramer-positive and dextramer-negative fractions. Overall study outcomes, separate from this receptor: Compared with the primary T-cell response, the secondary T-cell response was faster but weaker, reaching its peak on day 5 rather than on day 15. A small fraction of clonotypes showed up in both the CD4 and CD8 compartments, probably as a result of convergent recombination. After the booster, most of the clones that had expanded following primary vaccination were detected again (approximately 95% of CD4 and 80% to 90% of CD8), which suggests that memory was broadly maintained. Only a couple of donors were included in the study, so the extent to which the findings can be generalized is limited. Computational filtering was required because FACS-sorted repertoires could contain abundant contaminating clonotypes from the bulk population.

The CDR1 and CDR2 encoded by the germline V gene are KGHSH and LQKENI. The junction shows trimming of 2 bases on V and 1 base on J, plus 5 bases between the germline ends. The CDR3, from cysteine to phenylalanine, totals 13 residues. This entry keeps only the CDR3 DNA: 39 bases, framed from base 1. Sequences were derived from CD4+ T cells sorted from PBMCs, sampled 45 days after the yellow fever booster vaccination. The sequence came from a young man who received the YFV17D yellow fever vaccine. The V and J segments used are TRBV18 and TRBJ2-5, with the D gene not clear enough to name. The DNA is TGTGCCAGCTCACCAATGGCCCAAGAGACCCAGTACTTC. Its translation reads: CASSPMAQETQYF.